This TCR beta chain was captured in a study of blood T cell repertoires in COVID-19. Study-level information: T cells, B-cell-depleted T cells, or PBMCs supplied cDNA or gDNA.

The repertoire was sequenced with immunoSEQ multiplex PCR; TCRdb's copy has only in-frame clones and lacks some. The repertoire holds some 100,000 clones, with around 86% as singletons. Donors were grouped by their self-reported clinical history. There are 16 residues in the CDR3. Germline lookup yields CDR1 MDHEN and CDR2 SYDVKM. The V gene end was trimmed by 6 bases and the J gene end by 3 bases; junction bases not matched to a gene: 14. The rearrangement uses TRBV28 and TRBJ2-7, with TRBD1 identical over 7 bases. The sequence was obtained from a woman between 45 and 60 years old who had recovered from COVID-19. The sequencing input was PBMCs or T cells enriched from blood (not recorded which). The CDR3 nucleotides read TGTGCCAGCAGATCGGCGCTCGGGACAGCATTCTACGAGCAGTACTTC. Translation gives CASRSALGTAFYEQYF.